The 16 T cell receptor beta chains below were found in one sample sequenced in a study of neurological immune-mediated disorders. Using its own MiXCR run on the 5' RACE reads, TCRdb lists one record per CDR3 protein. The data contain about 66,000 distinct CDR3 sequences, approximately 5% of them singletons. Sequencing was carried out using PBMCs. Receptors originate from a woman in her 70s with multiple sclerosis.

This clonotype has a count of ten or more. The chain recombines TRBV28 with TRBJ1-3; the D gene is possibly TRBD1 (5 bases). Per the germline V gene, CDR1 is MDHEN and CDR2 is SYDVKM. The ends were cut back, 3 bases at V and 2 bases at J, with 8 bases in the middle. This CDR3 region has 14 residues. The CDR3 nucleotides read TGTGCCAGCAGTTTCCGAGGGGCTGGAAACACCATATATTTT. Amino acids: CASSFRGAGNTIYF.

At least ten counts were recorded for this clonotype. The chain has TRBV20-1 and TRBJ2-7, with 9 bases identical to TRBD1. Germline-derived CDR1 and CDR2 are DFQATT and SNEGSKA (reference sequence). CDR3 length: 13 residues. V was clipped by 6 bases and J by 2 bases; unmatched bases: 5. In DNA, the CDR3 is TGCAGTGCCGGCCGGGACAGGGCCTACGAGCAGTACTTC. This translates into CSAGRDRAYEQYF.

In this sample, this clonotype turned up many times. This chain uses TRBV12-3 or TRBV12-4 with TRBJ2-3, with TRBD2 identical over 9 bases. V lost 2 bases and J lost 3; bases outside the gene matches: 0. This CDR3 has 14 residues. In nucleotides, the CDR3 is TGTGCCAGCAGTTTAAGCGGGAGGACAGATACGCAGTATTTT. Encoded protein: CASSLSGRTDTQYF.

This clonotype was found many times. This chain links TRBV7-2 with TRBJ2-1; 9 bases agree with TRBD1. CDR3 size: 15 residues. Germline V gene lookup returns CDR1 SGHTA and CDR2 FQGNSA. After removal of 0 bases from V and 4 bases from J, the junction contained 1 base not matched to a gene. The CDR3 reads CASSLAGQGYNEQFF. The CDR3, as DNA: TGTGCCAGCAGCTTAGCGGGACAGGGATACAATGAGCAGTTCTTC.

There are many counts of this clonotype. The chain has TRBV21-1 and TRBJ2-7; TRBD1 is taken as the D call from the table, unchecked against the DNA. TRBV21-1 is given as a pseudogene. The length of the CDR3 is 15 residues. The CDR3 nucleotides read TGTGCCAGCTACGGCGACCGAGACAGGGGGAACGAGCAGTACTTC. It encodes CASYGDRDRGNEQYF.

This clonotype has at least ten counts. V usage is TRBV7-2 and J usage is TRBJ2-1, with no clear D. V gave up 1 base and J gave up 9 bases, with 10 bases separating them. The length of the CDR3 is 13 residues. Germline values: CDR1 SGHTA, CDR2 FQGNSA. The CDR3 nucleotides are TGTGCCAGCAGCTTAGACCCCCTTGGTGAGCAGTTCTTC. Translation: CASSLDPLGEQFF.

The chain carries TRBV7-6 and TRBJ2-3, with 7 positions matching TRBD2. The CDR3 spans 16 residues. CDR1 is SGHVS and CDR2 is FNYEAQ in the germline V gene. The junction had 5 bases not matched to a gene; V was cut back by 1 base and J by 1 base. CDR3 sequence (DNA): TGTGCCAGCAGCTTAGGGGCTAGCGGCCGCACAGATACGCAGTATTTT. It encodes CASSLGASGRTDTQYF.

This clonotype occurred a few times. The chain has TRBV7-6 and TRBJ2-1; weak D call: TRBD2 (5 bases). V was pared by 2 bases and J by 1 base, with 15 bases between. The CDR3 has 17 amino acids. Germline values: CDR1 SGHVS, CDR2 FNYEAQ. Written as DNA, the CDR3 is TGTGCCAGCAGCTTACGACCCCCCGGAGGATCCTACAATGAGCAGTTCTTC. Its translation is CASSLRPPGGSYNEQFF.

This clonotype has a count of ten or more. The CDR3 here is CASSIKDTQYF. In nucleotides, the CDR3 is TGTGCCAGCAGCATAAAAGATACGCAGTATTTT. The J gene is TRBJ2-3, the V gene TRBV7-8, with D unclear. In germline, CDR1 is SGHVS, CDR2 FQNEAQ. Trimming cost V 5 bases and J 5 bases, with 5 bases left between them. The CDR3 is 11 residues long.

There are many counts of this clonotype. V and J are TRBV20-1 and TRBJ1-5; D is ambiguous. V was cut by 0 bases and J by 4 bases, with 13 bases left in between. Per germline, CDR1 DFQATT and CDR2 SNEGSKA (reference sequence). The CDR3 runs 15 residues. CDR3 residues: CSAREGSGKNQPQHF. The CDR3 nucleotides are TGCAGTGCTAGAGAGGGCAGCGGGAAGAATCAGCCCCAGCATTTT.

This clonotype was counted many times. The genes are TRBV5-1 and TRBJ2-5, with TRBD1 identical over 8 bases. The germline CDR1 and CDR2 sequences are SGHRS and YFSETQ. V gave up 5 bases and J gave up 5 bases; unmatched junction bases: 8. This CDR3 spans 14 amino acids. The CDR3: CASRRTGKGETQYF. The CDR3 coding sequence is TGCGCCAGCAGACGGACAGGGAAGGGGGAGACCCAGTACTTC.

This clonotype was observed a handful of times. The CDR3 spells CASSPRAGVSGELFF. The CDR3 coding sequence is TGTGCCAGCAGCCCGAGGGCGGGAGTATCCGGGGAGCTGTTTTTT. V gene TRBV7-2 combines with J gene TRBJ2-2; 7 bases are shared with TRBD2. The length of the CDR3 is 15 residues. Germline V lookup: CDR1 SGHTA, CDR2 FQGNSA. Losses at the gene ends were 5 bases for V and 6 bases for J; bases not matched to a gene: 9. Full variable domain (remainder filled in from reference TRBV7-2 and TRBJ2-2): GAGVSQSPSNKVTEKGKDVELRCDPISGHTALYWYRQSLGQGLEFLIYFQGNSAPDKSGLPSDRFSAERTGGSVSTLTIQRTQQEDSAVYLCASSPRAGVSGELFFGEGSRLTVL.

This clonotype was found a few times. This chain connects TRBV14 to TRBJ2-3, with D perhaps TRBD2 (6 bases). This CDR3 contains 12 residues. Germline V gene data show CDR1 as SGHDN and CDR2 as FVKESK. V was clipped by 9 bases and J by 10 bases, with 17 bases between them. The CDR3 DNA sequence: TGTGCCAGTAGTTTAAGGCGGGATGCGCAGTATTTT. It codes for CASSLRRDAQYF.

This clonotype appeared many times. The rearrangement uses TRBV12-3 or TRBV12-4 and TRBJ2-5; 10 bases align to TRBD2. This CDR3 is 14 amino acids long. V trimming: 5 bases; J trimming: 5 bases; junction bases outside the gene matches: 5. The CDR3 spells CASSRAGGPETQYF. For the CDR3, the DNA is TGTGCCAGCAGTCGAGCGGGAGGGCCGGAGACCCAGTACTTC.

This clonotype was seen ten or more times. This chain links TRBV5-6 with TRBJ2-7; D is possibly TRBD1 (5 bases). The V end lost 7 bases, the J end lost 3 bases, and 20 bases lay between the germline ends. Germline V gene sequence: CDR1 SGHDT, CDR2 YYEEEE. The CDR3 sequence is 15 residues long. The CDR3 nucleotides are TGTGCCAGCTCGTCCCGGCACAGGTTTTACTACGAGCAGTACTTC. Its translation: CASSSRHRFYYEQYF.

This clonotype was observed many times. In nucleotides, the CDR3 is TGTGCCAGTACCGAAACGGATTCTAACTATGGCTACACCTTC. Translated: CASTETDSNYGYTF. The V and J genes are TRBV19 and TRBJ1-2; no clear D gene. This CDR3 contains 14 residues. The V gene lost 7 bases and the J gene lost 0 bases, with 12 bases spanning the gap. Germline V gives CDR1 LNHDA, CDR2 SQIVND (reference sequence).